This T cell receptor beta chain comes out of a study of cytomegalovirus exposure and HLA in healthy donors. Study conclusions and caveats: In a later analysis, TCR association rates varied by HLA locus: DRB1 most, HLA-C fewest. As immune exposure information, only CMV serostatus was available.

Primers: 60 Vbeta forward and 13 Jbeta reverse. TCRdb's table, derived via immunoSEQ multiplex PCR, lists solely in-frame clones and lacks some. This sample has about 140,000 clones, with 75% to 85% found just once. This CDR3 has 13 residues. From germline, CDR1 is MNHEY and CDR2 SVGAGI. J lost 9 bases, V lost 5 bases, and 8 bases had no gene match. A remark on this clone: What it binds is unknown.

Material: PBMCs. This clonotype was obtained from a female donor in good health and CMV-seronegative. The chain links TRBV6-5 to TRBJ2-7; 9 bases map to TRBD2. In DNA form, the CDR3 reads TGTGCCAGCAGTCAGAGGGCTAGCGGGGTGCAGTACTTC. It encodes CASSQRASGVQYF.